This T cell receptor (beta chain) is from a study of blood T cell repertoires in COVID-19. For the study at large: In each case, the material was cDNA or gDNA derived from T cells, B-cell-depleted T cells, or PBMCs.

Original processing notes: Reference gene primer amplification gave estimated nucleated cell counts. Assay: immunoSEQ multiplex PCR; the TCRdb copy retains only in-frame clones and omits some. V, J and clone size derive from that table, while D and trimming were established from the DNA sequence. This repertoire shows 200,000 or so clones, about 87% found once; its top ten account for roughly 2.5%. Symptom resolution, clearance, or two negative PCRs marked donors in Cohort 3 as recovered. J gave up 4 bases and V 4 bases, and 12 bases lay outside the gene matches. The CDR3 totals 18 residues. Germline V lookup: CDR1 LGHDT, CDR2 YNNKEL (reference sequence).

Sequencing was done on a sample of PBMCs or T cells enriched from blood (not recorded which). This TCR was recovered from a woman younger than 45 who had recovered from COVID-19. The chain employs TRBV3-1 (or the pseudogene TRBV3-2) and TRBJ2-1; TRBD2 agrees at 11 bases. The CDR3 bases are TGTGCCAGCAGCCCCGAAAATGGCCTAGCGGGGGGATACAATGAGCAGTTCTTC. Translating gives CASSPENGLAGGYNEQFF.